The 10 T cell receptor beta chains below all came from one sample that was sequenced in a study of cytomegalovirus exposure and HLA in healthy donors. Primers: 60 Vbeta forward and 13 Jbeta reverse. Assay: immunoSEQ multiplex PCR; the TCRdb copy retains only in-frame clones and omits some. The sample lists under 90,000 clones, around 82% seen once, with around 3% in the top ten. Sequenced sample: PBMCs. These receptors all stem from a man aged 35 to 55 in good health and CMV-seronegative.

V gene TRBV28 combines with J gene TRBJ2-3; TRBD2 aligns across 9 bases. This CDR3 has 15 residues. Germline lookup yields CDR1 MDHEN and CDR2 SYDVKM. J lost 7 bases, V lost 6 bases, and 11 bases had no gene match. The CDR3 coding sequence is TGTGCCAGCAGCCTAGGGACTAGCAGGAAGCATACGCAGTATTTT. Its translation is CASSLGTSRKHTQYF.

The rearrangement uses TRBV27 and TRBJ2-3, with 9 bases that match TRBD1. Germline V gene data show CDR1 as MNHEY and CDR2 as SMNVEV (reference sequence). This CDR3 contains 16 residues. The ends lost 1 base at V and 2 bases at J; junction bases unmatched: 4. CDR3 in DNA: TGTGCCAGCAGTTTATTACGGGACAGGGTCACAGATACGCAGTATTTT. Amino acids: CASSLLRDRVTDTQYF.

V gene TRBV29-1 combines with J gene TRBJ1-3; 7 nucleotides agree with TRBD1. This CDR3 comprises 12 residues. V was clipped by 6 bases and J by 9 bases; unmatched bases: 8. Looked up from germline, CDR1 is SQVTM and CDR2 is ANQGSEA. In DNA, the CDR3 is TGCAGCGTAGCCCCAGGGGGGACCACCATATATTTT. It encodes CSVAPGGTTIYF.

V and J are TRBV7-3 and TRBJ1-2; D ambiguous. The CDR3 runs to 13 residues. Trimming shortened V by 5 bases and J by 5 bases, and 12 bases separated the two germline ends. Per the germline V gene, CDR1 is SGHTA and CDR2 is FQGTGA. In DNA form, the CDR3 reads TGTGCCAGCAGCCCCGGGGATGGGTATGGCTACACCTTC. It yields the protein CASSPGDGYGYTF.

The rearrangement uses TRBV6-5 and TRBJ1-3; D possibly corresponds to TRBD1 (6 bases). Germline V CDR1 and CDR2: MNHEY, SVGAGI. CDR3 length equals 16 residues. V lost 4 bases and J lost 0, with 13 bases in between. The CDR3 here is CASSSQTGSSGNTIYF. The DNA of the CDR3 is TGTGCCAGCAGTTCCCAGACAGGTAGCTCTGGAAACACCATATATTTT.

A note on this clone: The junction departs from the called germline gene at one end, perhaps through a read error. This rearrangement joins TRBV30 to TRBJ1-5; the D gene is possibly TRBD1 (6 bases). Looked up from germline, CDR1 is GTSNPN and CDR2 is SVGIG (reference sequence). The CDR3 totals 13 residues. The CDR3 loop reads CALSGRGTQPQHF. The CDR3 region has the DNA TGTGCCTTGAGTGGCAGGGGAACTCAGCCCCAGCATTTT.

V and J are TRBV18 and TRBJ1-2; D gene ambiguous. The CDR3 is made up of 14 amino acids. Germline CDR1 reads KGHSH; CDR2 reads LQKENI. Trimming shortened V by 1 base and J by 1 base, and 7 bases separated the two germline ends. The CDR3 loop is CASSPLPVNYGYTF. DNA for the CDR3: TGTGCCAGCTCACCACTCCCCGTTAACTATGGCTACACCTTC. Together with reference TRBV18 and TRBJ1-2, the CDR3 gives the full variable domain: NAGVMQNPRHLVRRRGQEARLRCSPMKGHSHVYWYRQLPEEGLKFMVYLQKENIIDESGMPKERFSAEFPKEGPSILRIQQVVRGDSAAYFCASSPLPVNYGYTFGSGTRLTVV.

This sequence joins TRBV11-3 and TRBJ2-2, with D possibly TRBD1 on 7 matching bases. The CDR3 spans 14 residues. V gave up 5 bases and J gave up 9 bases, with 16 bases separating them. Germline-derived CDR1 and CDR2 are SGHNT and YENEEA. CDR3 sequence (DNA): TGTGCCAGCAGCCGCGGGACAGTCAACCGGGAGCTGTTTTTT. Protein product: CASSRGTVNRELFF.

V is TRBV7-9 and J is TRBJ1-2; 8 positions agree with TRBD1. V gave up 5 bases and J gave up 8 bases; unmatched junction bases: 10. Looked up from germline, CDR1 is SEHNR and CDR2 is FQNEAQ (reference sequence). CDR3 length equals 14 residues. The CDR3 DNA follows: TGTGCCAGCAGCGCCCGACAGGGGCTGGCGGGCTACACCTTC. The encoded protein is CASSARQGLAGYTF. The full variable domain, with the rest looked up from reference TRBV7-9 and TRBJ1-2, is DTGVSQNPRHKITKRGQNVTFRCDPISEHNRLYWYRQTLGQGPEFLTYFQNEAQLEKSRLLSDRFSAERPKGSFSTLEIQRTEQGDSAMYLCASSARQGLAGYTFGSGTRLTVV.

The rearrangement joins TRBV2 to TRBJ1-1, with no clear D. With 3 bases removed from V and 7 bases from J, the gap between germline ends came to 15 bases. The germline gives CDR1 SNHLY, CDR2 FYNNEI. The CDR3 loop spans 14 amino acids. The CDR3 sequence is CASSESQVSYEAFF. CDR3 in DNA: TGTGCCAGCAGTGAGTCGCAAGTCTCCTATGAAGCTTTCTTT. Together with reference TRBV2 and TRBJ1-1, the CDR3 gives the full variable domain: EPEVTQTPSHQVTQMGQEVILRCVPISNHLYFYWYRQILGQKVEFLVSFYNNEISEKSEIFDDQFSVERPDGSNFTLKIRSTKLEDSAMYFCASSESQVSYEAFFGQGTRLTVV.